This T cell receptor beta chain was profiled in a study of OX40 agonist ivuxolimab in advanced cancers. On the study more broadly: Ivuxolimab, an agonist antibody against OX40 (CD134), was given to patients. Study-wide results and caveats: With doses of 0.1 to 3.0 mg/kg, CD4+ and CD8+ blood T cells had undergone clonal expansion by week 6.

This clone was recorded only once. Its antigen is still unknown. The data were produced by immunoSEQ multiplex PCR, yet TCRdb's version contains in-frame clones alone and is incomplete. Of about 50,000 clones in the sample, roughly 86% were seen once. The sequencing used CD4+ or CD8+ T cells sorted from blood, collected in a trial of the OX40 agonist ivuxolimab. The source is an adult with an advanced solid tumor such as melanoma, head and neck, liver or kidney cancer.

The CDR3 sequence is CASSQDGAGASDTQYF. The CDR3 DNA is TGCGCCAGCAGCCAAGACGGAGCGGGAGCGTCGGATACGCAGTATTTT. The J gene is TRBJ2-3, the V gene TRBV4-1, with 8 bases that match TRBD2. The CDR3 runs 16 residues. CDR1 is MGHRA, CDR2 YSYEKL, per germline. J lost 6 bases, V lost 0 bases, and 8 bases had no gene match.